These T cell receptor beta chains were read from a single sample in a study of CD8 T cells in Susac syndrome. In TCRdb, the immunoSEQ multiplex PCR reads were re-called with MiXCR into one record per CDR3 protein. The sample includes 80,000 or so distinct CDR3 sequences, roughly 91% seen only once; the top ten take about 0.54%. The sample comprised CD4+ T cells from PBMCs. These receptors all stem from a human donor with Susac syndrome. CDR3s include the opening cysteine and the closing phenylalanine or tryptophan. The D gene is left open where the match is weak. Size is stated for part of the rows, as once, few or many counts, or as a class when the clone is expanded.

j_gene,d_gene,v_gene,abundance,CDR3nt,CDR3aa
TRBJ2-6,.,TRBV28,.,TGTGCCAGCAGTCTTGGTGGGGCCAACGTCCTGACTTTC,CASSLGGANVLTF
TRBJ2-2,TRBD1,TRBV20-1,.,TGCAGTGCCCAGGGACAGGGGGCCGGGGAGCTGTTTTTT,CSAQGQGAGELFF
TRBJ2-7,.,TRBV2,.,TGTGCCAGCACCCCCCCAGGGGCCCCGTCCTACGAGCAGTACTTC,CASTPPGAPSYEQYF
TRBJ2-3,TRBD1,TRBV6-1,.,TGTGCCAGCAGCTGGACAGGGTCTACGCAGTATTTT,CASSWTGSTQYF
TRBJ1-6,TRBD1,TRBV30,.,TGTGCCAACGCCCGGACAGGGCAAAATTCACCCCTCCACTTT,CANARTGQNSPLHF
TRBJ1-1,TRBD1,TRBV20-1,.,TGCAGTACTGGGAGAGGGGGCGCGACTGAAGCTTTCTTT,CSTGRGGATEAFF
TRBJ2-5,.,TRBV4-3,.,TGCGCCAGCAGCCAATCTGGGACCTCAGGGGAGACCCAGTACTTC,CASSQSGTSGETQYF
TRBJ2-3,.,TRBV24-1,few,TGTGCCACCAGTGATCTGACAACAGATACGCAGTATTTT,CATSDLTTDTQYF
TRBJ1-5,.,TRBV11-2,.,TGTGCCAGCAGCGTAGAGGCAGGGGTCAATCAGCCCCAGCATTTT,CASSVEAGVNQPQHF
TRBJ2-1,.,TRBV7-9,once,TGTGCCAGCAGCACGGGAGGGGGCAGGAGTTTGAATGAGCAGTTCTTC,CASSTGGGRSLNEQFF
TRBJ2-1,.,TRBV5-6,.,TGTGCCAGCAGCTTGCGCGGGACGCTAGCGCCTTACAATGAGCAGTTCTTC,CASSLRGTLAPYNEQFF
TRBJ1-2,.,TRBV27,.,TGTGCCAGCACCCCCGGTCGGGGCAATGGCTACACCTTC,CASTPGRGNGYTF
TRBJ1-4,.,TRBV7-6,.,TGTGCCAGCAGCCAACTTAATGAAAAACTGTTTTTT,CASSQLNEKLFF
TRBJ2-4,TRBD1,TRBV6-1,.,TGTGCCAGCAGTGAGCCACAGGGGTCCAAAAACATTCAGTACTTC,CASSEPQGSKNIQYF
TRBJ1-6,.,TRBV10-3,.,TGTGCCATCAGATCAGTCGAAAATTCACCCCTCCACTTT,CAIRSVENSPLHF
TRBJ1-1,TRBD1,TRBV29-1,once,TGCAGCGGACAGCTTACAGGGGTAGCTTTCTTT,CSGQLTGVAFF
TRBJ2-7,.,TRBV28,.,TGTGCCAGCAGTTTGGGGCAGGGTCGGATGGGCAGCAACTACGAGCAGTACTTC,CASSLGQGRMGSNYEQYF
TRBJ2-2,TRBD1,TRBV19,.,TGTGCCAGTATGTGGACAGGGGGCACCGGGGAGCTGTTTTTT,CASMWTGGTGELFF
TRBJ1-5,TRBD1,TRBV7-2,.,TGTGCCAGCAGCTTAACAGGGGAGGGTCAGCCCCAGCATTTT,CASSLTGEGQPQHF
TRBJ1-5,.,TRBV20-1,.,TGCAGTGCTCCCACCCAAGGGGGGGGTAGGTATCAGCCCCAGCATTTT,CSAPTQGGGRYQPQHF
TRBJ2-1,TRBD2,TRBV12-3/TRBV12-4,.,TGTGCCAGCAGTTCTGAGCGGGATCGGGGAAATGAGCAGTTCTTC,CASSSERDRGNEQFF
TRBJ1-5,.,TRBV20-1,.,TGCAGTGCTAGAGAATGGGGAAGCAATCAGCCCCAGCATTTT,CSAREWGSNQPQHF
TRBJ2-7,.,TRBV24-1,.,TGTGCCACGTTGGGCGGGACTCTCTACGAGCAGTACTTC,CATLGGTLYEQYF
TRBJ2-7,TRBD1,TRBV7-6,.,TGTGCCAGCAGATCGGGGAGGGACAGGGGCGAGCAGTACTTC,CASRSGRDRGEQYF
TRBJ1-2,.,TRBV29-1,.,TGCAGCGTTGATCGGAGTAATGGCTACACCTTC,CSVDRSNGYTF
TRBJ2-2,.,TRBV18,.,TGTGCCAGCTCACCACCCCACCCGGGATTCGGGGAGCTGTTTTTT,CASSPPHPGFGELFF
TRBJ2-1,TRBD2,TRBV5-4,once,TGTGCCAGCAGCTTGGCCCCTATAGCGGGGGATTCCTACAATGAGCAGTTCTTC,CASSLAPIAGDSYNEQFF
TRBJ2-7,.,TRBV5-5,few,TGTGCCAGCAGCTCTCAACCACCGGTTCCTCACTACGAGCAGTACTTC,CASSSQPPVPHYEQYF
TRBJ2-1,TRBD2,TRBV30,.,TGTGCCTGGAGTCCGAGGAGCGGGAGGGTGCAGTTCTTC,CAWSPRSGRVQFF
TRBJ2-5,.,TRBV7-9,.,TGTGCCAGCAGCTTAGCTCCGGGAGTTGGCGGGGAGACCCAGTACTTC,CASSLAPGVGGETQYF
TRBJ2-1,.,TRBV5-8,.,TGTGCCAGCAGCTCCTTGGGGCGGGTCGCATACAATGAGCAGTTCTTC,CASSSLGRVAYNEQFF
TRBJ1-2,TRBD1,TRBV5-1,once,TGCGCCAGCAGCTTCGGACAGGGCGGCTATGGCTACACCTTC,CASSFGQGGYGYTF
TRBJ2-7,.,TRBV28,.,TGTGCCAGCAGTCCAAGGGCCCTTGTATACGAGCAGTACTTC,CASSPRALVYEQYF
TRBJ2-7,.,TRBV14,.,TGTGCCAGCAGCCAGTTAATACAGGGACGGTCCCCCTACGAGCAGTACTTC,CASSQLIQGRSPYEQYF
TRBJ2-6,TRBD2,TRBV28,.,TGTGCCAGCAGGCCGGGAGGGACCTCTGGGGCCAACGTCCTGACTTTC,CASRPGGTSGANVLTF
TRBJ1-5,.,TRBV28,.,TGTGCCAGTACCTCCGGGGGTTCTTATAGCAATCAGCCCCAGCATTTT,CASTSGGSYSNQPQHF
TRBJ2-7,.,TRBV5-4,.,TGTGCCAGCAGCACGGGCCTCCCCATCCGCACCTCCTACGAGCAGTACTTC,CASSTGLPIRTSYEQYF